A single sample gave rise to the 32 T cell receptor beta chains below, sequenced in a study of OX40 agonist ivuxolimab in advanced cancers. The table came from immunoSEQ multiplex PCR; TCRdb's copy has only in-frame clones and leaves some out. The table has roughly 60,000 clones, approximately 85% seen once. The sample in question was CD4+ or CD8+ T cells sorted from blood, obtained in a trial of the OX40 agonist ivuxolimab. The receptors shown here come from an adult with an advanced solid tumor such as melanoma, head and neck, liver or kidney cancer.

The chain links TRBV28 to TRBJ2-7; possibly TRBD1 or TRBD2 for D (5 bases each). This CDR3 spans 15 amino acids. Trimming removed 7 bases at V and 2 bases at J, with 18 bases between. The germline CDR1 and CDR2 sequences are MDHEN and SYDVKM. The DNA for the CDR3 is TGTGCCAGCACCGAAATTTGGGACGGAACCTACGAGCAGTACTTC. Its protein is CASTEIWDGTYEQYF.

This clone appeared a few times. CDR3 nucleotide sequence: TGTGCCAGCAGCCTGAACACAGTCTATGGCTACACCTTC. It encodes CASSLNTVYGYTF. J is TRBJ1-2 and V is TRBV7-2, with D unresolved. There are 13 residues in the CDR3. Trimming removed 5 bases from V and 4 bases from J, with 11 bases in between. Germline lookup yields CDR1 SGHTA and CDR2 FQGNSA.

A few counts support this clone. CDR3 in amino acids: CASSPPSNTGELFF. The CDR3 DNA sequence: TGTGCCAGCTCACCACCGTCGAACACCGGGGAGCTGTTTTTT. This chain connects TRBV18 to TRBJ2-2; D is uncertain. Germline CDR1 reads KGHSH; CDR2 reads LQKENI. V was pared by 0 bases and J by 0 bases, with 2 bases between. CDR3 length: 14 amino acids.

The V gene is TRBV28, the J gene TRBJ2-5; D may be TRBD1 or TRBD2 (6 bases each). Germline CDR1 reads MDHEN; CDR2 reads SYDVKM. This CDR3 spans 14 amino acids. The V and J ends lost 6 bases and 5 bases respectively, with 16 bases between them. CDR3 protein: CASSLGGLGETQYF. The CDR3 nucleotides are TGTGCCAGCAGCCTGGGGGGCCTTGGGGAGACCCAGTACTTC.

The chain links TRBV7-9 to TRBJ2-1; D possibly matches TRBD1 or TRBD2 (5 bases each). This CDR3 has 18 residues. Germline V gene data show CDR1 as SEHNR and CDR2 as FQNEAQ (reference sequence). Trimming took off 4 bases at V and 0 bases at J, with 19 bases between the two ends. DNA for the CDR3: TGTGCCAGCAGCTCCACCGGGGCAGATTCAGGCTCCTACAATGAGCAGTTCTTC. Its protein product is CASSSTGADSGSYNEQFF. Based on the CDR3 plus reference TRBV7-9 and TRBJ2-1, the full variable domain is DTGVSQNPRHKITKRGQNVTFRCDPISEHNRLYWYRQTLGQGPEFLTYFQNEAQLEKSRLLSDRFSAERPKGSFSTLEIQRTEQGDSAMYLCASSSTGADSGSYNEQFFGPGTRLTVL.

The chain couples TRBV5-1 to TRBJ2-3, with TRBD1 as a possible D gene (7 bases). V shed 0 bases and J shed 4 bases, with 12 bases lying between them. The CDR3 runs to 15 residues. In germline, CDR1 is SGHRS, CDR2 YFSETQ. The CDR3 protein is CASSLGSRGADTQYF. In nucleotides, the CDR3 is TGCGCCAGCAGCTTGGGTTCCAGGGGGGCAGATACGCAGTATTTT.

V usage is TRBV19 and J usage is TRBJ2-7, with TRBD1 matching over 9 bases. This CDR3 has 14 residues. With 6 bases clipped from V and 7 bases from J, the junction kept 10 bases outside the gene matches. CDR1 is LNHDA, CDR2 SQIVND, per germline (reference sequence). The CDR3 is CASSRDRAFGEQYF. The CDR3 nucleotides read TGTGCCAGTAGCCGGGACAGGGCATTCGGGGAGCAGTACTTC.

The chain has TRBV2 and TRBJ2-5; no clear D. V dropped 6 bases and J dropped 5 bases, with 13 bases sitting between them. This CDR3 is 13 amino acids long. The germline CDR1 and CDR2 sequences are SNHLY and FYNNEI. Here the CDR3 DNA reads TGTGCCAGCAGACGTGCTGAGGCCGAGACCCAGTACTTC. It yields the protein CASRRAEAETQYF.

The chain has TRBV7-9 and TRBJ2-1; TRBD1 might be the D (6 bases). The CDR3 loop spans 17 amino acids. Germline CDR1 and CDR2: SEHNR and FQNEAQ (reference sequence). V was cut by 5 bases and J by 1 base, with 18 bases left in between. CDR3 sequence: CASSPRGRLASYNEQFF. Written as DNA, the CDR3 is TGTGCCAGCAGCCCCAGGGGTCGGCTAGCTTCCTACAATGAGCAGTTCTTC.

V is TRBV30 and J is TRBJ2-7; D may be TRBD1 or TRBD2 (7 bases each). Trimming removed 4 bases from V and 2 bases from J, with 12 bases in between. CDR1 GTSNPN and CDR2 SVGIG come from the germline V gene (reference sequence). The CDR3 has 13 residues. CDR3 protein: CAWMSGTAYEQYF. The CDR3 DNA follows: TGTGCCTGGATGAGCGGGACAGCCTACGAGCAGTACTTC.

The rearrangement uses TRBV2 and TRBJ2-7; D is unclear. This CDR3 spans 13 amino acids. The ends were cut back, 1 base at V and 0 bases at J, with 4 bases in the middle. Germline lookup yields CDR1 SNHLY and CDR2 FYNNEI. The CDR3 here is CASSEGYSYEQYF. CDR3 bases: TGTGCCAGCAGTGAAGGCTACTCCTACGAGCAGTACTTC.

This clone has more than one count but fewer than ten. The chain employs TRBV7-9 and TRBJ2-3; 8 bases agree with TRBD2. V shed 3 bases, J shed 4 bases, and the junction held 9 bases outside the gene matches. The CDR3 is 16 amino acids. The V gene's germline CDR1 is SEHNR and CDR2 FQNEAQ (reference sequence). The CDR3 region has the DNA TGTGCCAGCAGCTTTAGTGGGACTAGTCGCCCAGATACGCAGTATTTT. It is translated as CASSFSGTSRPDTQYF.

This chain connects TRBV5-1 to TRBJ2-3, with unresolved D. The CDR3 has 11 amino acids. Deletions cut 5 bases from V and 2 bases from J, with 3 bases between. Germline lookup yields CDR1 SGHRS and CDR2 YFSETQ. In nucleotides, the CDR3 is TGCGCCAGCAGAGACACAGATACGCAGTATTTT. It encodes CASRDTDTQYF.

The chain joins TRBV18 to TRBJ1-2, with D hard to call. V gave up 3 bases and J gave up 7 bases, with 12 bases separating them. CDR1 KGHSH and CDR2 LQKENI come from the germline V gene. The CDR3 is made up of 13 amino acids. CDR3 sequence reads: CASSPSPESGYTF. The CDR3 region has the DNA TGTGCCAGCTCACCCTCCCCGGAGAGTGGCTACACCTTC. The full variable domain, completed using reference TRBV18 and TRBJ1-2, is NAGVMQNPRHLVRRRGQEARLRCSPMKGHSHVYWYRQLPEEGLKFMVYLQKENIIDESGMPKERFSAEFPKEGPSILRIQQVVRGDSAAYFCASSPSPESGYTFGSGTRLTVV.

V and J are TRBV28 and TRBJ2-7; the D gene is possibly TRBD1 (5 bases). Germline V gene data show CDR1 as MDHEN and CDR2 as SYDVKM. CDR3 size: 14 residues. Trimming removed 5 bases at V and 4 bases at J, with 15 bases between. CDR3 sequence reads: CASSHRIRRYEQYF. Written as DNA, the CDR3 is TGTGCCAGCAGTCACAGGATCCGAAGGTACGAGCAGTACTTC. The full variable domain, in which reference TRBV28 and TRBJ2-7 provide the parts outside the CDR3, is DVKVTQSSRYLVKRTGEKVFLECVQDMDHENMFWYRQDPGLGLRLIYFSYDVKMKEKGDIPEGYSVSREKKERFSLILESASTNQTSMYLCASSHRIRRYEQYFGPGTRLTVT.

The rearrangement joins TRBV11-2 to TRBJ2-2; 15 positions match TRBD2. The CDR3 sequence is 18 residues long. In germline, CDR1 is SGHAT, CDR2 FQNNGV. With V trimmed by 7 bases and J by 5 bases, 11 bases remained unmatched. CDR3 sequence (DNA): TGTGCCAGCAACCGGTGGACTAGCGGGAGGGTTTATACCGGGGAGCTGTTTTTT. It translates to CASNRWTSGRVYTGELFF. Full variable domain (rest looked up from reference TRBV11-2 and TRBJ2-2): EAGVAQSPRYKIIEKRQSVAFWCNPISGHATLYWYQQILGQGPKLLIQFQNNGVVDDSQLPKDRFSAERLKGVDSTLKIQPAKLEDSAVYLCASNRWTSGRVYTGELFFGEGSRLTVL.

This sequence joins TRBV18 and TRBJ2-3, with TRBD2 matching 9 bases. V trimming: 4 bases; J trimming: 2 bases; junction bases outside the gene matches: 7. The CDR3 runs to 16 residues. Germline values: CDR1 KGHSH, CDR2 LQKENI. CDR3 amino acids: CASSLSTSGNTDTQYF. The CDR3 DNA sequence: TGTGCCAGCTCACTATCGACTAGCGGAAACACAGATACGCAGTATTTT. The full variable domain, completed using reference TRBV18 and TRBJ2-3, is NAGVMQNPRHLVRRRGQEARLRCSPMKGHSHVYWYRQLPEEGLKFMVYLQKENIIDESGMPKERFSAEFPKEGPSILRIQQVVRGDSAAYFCASSLSTSGNTDTQYFGPGTRLTVL.

The rearrangement joins TRBV6-4 to TRBJ1-2; possibly TRBD1 for D (5 bases). Between the trimmed V and J ends, which lost 2 bases and 7 bases, there was a span of 11 bases. This CDR3 has 13 residues. CDR1 and CDR2 from the germline V gene are MRHNA and SNTAGT. CDR3 amino acids: CASSDHGALGYTF. CDR3 nucleotide sequence: TGTGCCAGCAGTGACCACGGGGCCCTTGGCTACACCTTC.

V usage is TRBV6-6 and J usage is TRBJ2-5; 11 bases agree with TRBD1. This CDR3 contains 15 residues. Trimming removed 4 bases from V and 5 bases from J; junction bases left unmatched: 6. The germline gives CDR1 MNHNY, CDR2 SVGAGI (reference sequence). The CDR3 reads CASSSPGQGVETQYF. CDR3 nucleotides: TGTGCCAGCAGTTCCCCGGGACAGGGGGTGGAGACCCAGTACTTC.

This clone appeared a few times. The chain uses TRBV15 and TRBJ2-1; 9 bases are a match to TRBD1. Germline V gene data show CDR1 as LNHNV and CDR2 as YYDKDF (reference sequence). CDR3 length equals 18 residues. The junction had 13 bases not matched to a gene; V was cut back by 5 bases and J by 2 bases. The CDR3 DNA reads as TGTGCCACCAGCCATGGGACAGGGATAATATACCCCTACAATGAGCAGTTCTTC. Its protein is CATSHGTGIIYPYNEQFF. Complete variable domain (other parts from reference TRBV15 and TRBJ2-1): DAMVIQNPRYQVTQFGKPVTLSCSQTLNHNVMYWYQQKSSQAPKLLFHYYDKDFNNEADTPDNFQSRRPNTSFCFLDIRSPGLGDTAMYLCATSHGTGIIYPYNEQFFGPGTRLTVL.

The chain uses TRBV28 and TRBJ2-7; 7 bases are a match to TRBD2. The germline CDR1 and CDR2 sequences are MDHEN and SYDVKM. The V gene end was trimmed by 3 bases and the J gene end by 10 bases; junction bases not matched to a gene: 12. This CDR3 has 14 residues. The CDR3 protein is CASSFSSSGPIQYF. CDR3 nucleotides: TGTGCCAGCAGTTTTTCGTCTAGCGGACCGATTCAGTACTTC.

The chain links TRBV6-5 to TRBJ2-7, with 11 bases aligning to TRBD2. V dropped 2 bases and J dropped 3; count of bases not matched to a gene: 0. Germline loops: CDR1 MNHEY, CDR2 SVGAGI. The CDR3 contains 14 residues. In DNA, the CDR3 is TGTGCCAGCAGTTACGGGACTAGCGGCTACGAGCAGTACTTC. Translation: CASSYGTSGYEQYF.

This clone was seen a handful of times. CDR3 amino acids: CASSLSQLNEKLFF. The CDR3 coding sequence is TGTGCCAGCAGTTTATCTCAGCTTAATGAAAAACTGTTTTTT. This sequence joins TRBV28 and TRBJ1-4; no clear D. CDR3 length: 14 amino acids. Germline V gene data show CDR1 as MDHEN and CDR2 as SYDVKM. V lost 1 base to trimming and J lost 4 bases, with 7 bases between them.

In nucleotides, the CDR3 is TGCGCCAGCAGCTTGTTGCCAGCGGGTGCCGGGGATACGCAGTATTTT. It is translated as CASSLLPAGAGDTQYF. This chain uses TRBV5-1 with TRBJ2-3, with D tentatively TRBD2 (6 bases). CDR1 SGHRS and CDR2 YFSETQ come from the germline V gene. V was cut by 1 base and J by 6 bases, with 18 bases left in between. The CDR3 is made up of 16 amino acids.

This chain connects TRBV28 to TRBJ2-7, with 7 bases that match TRBD2. The CDR3 length is 13 residues. Germline V gene lookup returns CDR1 MDHEN and CDR2 SYDVKM. J gave up 0 bases and V 6 bases, and 2 bases lay outside the gene matches. The CDR3 here is CASRGGSSYEQYF. CDR3 nucleotides: TGTGCCAGCAGGGGCGGGAGCTCCTACGAGCAGTACTTC.

As for this clone: Other nucleotide sequences from this sample produce the same CDR3. The genes are TRBV15 and TRBJ2-7, with D unclear. This CDR3 is built from 14 residues. The germline V gene encodes CDR1 LNHNV and CDR2 YYDKDF (reference sequence). The V gene lost 0 bases and the J gene lost 1 base, with 7 bases spanning the gap. This chain's CDR3 is CATSRDLGSYEQYF. The CDR3 coding sequence is TGTGCCACCAGCAGAGATCTGGGGTCCTACGAGCAGTACTTC.

The genes are TRBV4-3 and TRBJ2-7; 9 nucleotides agree with TRBD2. Germline assignment: CDR1 LGHNA and CDR2 YSLEER. J gave up 3 bases and V 1 base, and 1 base lay outside the gene matches. The CDR3 spans 14 residues. This CDR3 reads CASSQGGRGYEQYF. For the CDR3, the DNA is TGCGCCAGCAGCCAAGGCGGGAGGGGCTACGAGCAGTACTTC.

The V call is TRBV5-4, the J call TRBJ2-1; 7 bases align to TRBD2. The CDR3 has 15 residues. Germline assignment: CDR1 SGHNT and CDR2 YYREEE (reference sequence). V lost 8 bases to trimming and J lost 3 bases; unmatched junction nucleotides: 11. CDR3 DNA sequence: TGTGCCAGTATGGCGGTTGGGAGGGGCTACAATGAGCAGTTCTTC. It encodes CASMAVGRGYNEQFF.

The J gene is TRBJ1-2, the V gene TRBV28; D might be TRBD1 (6 bases). The CDR3 length is 12 residues. From germline, CDR1 is MDHEN and CDR2 SYDVKM. The V end lost 5 bases, the J end lost 4 bases, and 8 bases lay between the germline ends. CDR3 bases: TGTGCCAGCAGTGGACAGATCTATGGCTACACCTTC. Protein sequence: CASSGQIYGYTF.

Note on this clone: Other DNA sequences within the sample encode an identical CDR3. The gene calls are TRBV5-1 and TRBJ1-3; D not certain. Germline values: CDR1 SGHRS, CDR2 YFSETQ. The ends were cut back, 5 bases at V and 0 bases at J, with 12 bases in the middle. The length of the CDR3 is 15 residues. Here the CDR3 reads CASSWNTDSGNTIYF. CDR3 nucleotide sequence: TGCGCCAGCAGTTGGAACACGGACTCTGGAAACACCATATATTTT.

By proportion, this clone is medium-sized (0.01 to 0.1%). This sequence joins TRBV7-9 and TRBJ2-3; TRBD1 matches at 7 bases. The CDR3 contains 14 residues. Per the germline V gene, CDR1 is SEHNR and CDR2 is FQNEAQ (reference sequence). The trim removed 6 bases at V and 2 bases at J, leaving 5 bases unmatched. The CDR3 loop reads CASSHRGTTDTQYF. CDR3 DNA sequence: TGTGCCAGCAGTCACAGGGGTACCACAGATACGCAGTATTTT.

The chain is built from TRBV7-9 and TRBJ2-1, with D maybe TRBD1 (5 bases). In germline, CDR1 is SEHNR, CDR2 FQNEAQ (reference sequence). CDR3 length: 14 residues. The germline V and J ends were trimmed by 0 bases and 6 bases, with 9 bases remaining between them. CDR3 residues: CASSLAGAANEQFF. In nucleotides, the CDR3 is TGTGCCAGCAGCTTAGCAGGGGCCGCCAATGAGCAGTTCTTC. Looking up the rest from reference TRBV7-9 and TRBJ2-1 gives the full variable domain: DTGVSQNPRHKITKRGQNVTFRCDPISEHNRLYWYRQTLGQGPEFLTYFQNEAQLEKSRLLSDRFSAERPKGSFSTLEIQRTEQGDSAMYLCASSLAGAANEQFFGPGTRLTVL.